These 13 T cell receptor beta chains originate from one sample sequenced in a study of CD8+CD57+ T cells in acquired aplastic anemia. The template for TCR beta VDJ and CDR3 sequence profiling was genomic DNA. TCRdb used MiXCR to reprocess the reads, holding one entry per CDR3 protein. The sample yields roughly 290,000 distinct CDR3 sequences, about three fifths seen once. By flow cytometry, patients selected for sequencing had shown an expansion of CD8+CD57+ cells. The sequenced material came from sorted CD4+, CD8+, or CD8+CD57+ T cells (not recorded which) from PBMCs. Receptors were obtained from a human donor with aplastic anemia.

The J gene is TRBJ2-7, the V gene TRBV5-6; D unclear. Germline-derived CDR1 and CDR2 are SGHDT and YYEEEE. This CDR3 comprises 13 residues. V lost 1 base to trimming and J lost 3 bases, with 8 bases between them. The DNA for the CDR3 is TGTGCCAGCAGCTTGTCTCTCGGCTACGAGCAGTACTTC. Protein: CASSLSLGYEQYF.

About this clonotype: A read error may explain this, as a much larger clone is one base away. The chain combines TRBV5-1 with TRBJ2-4; 11 nucleotides align to TRBD1. CDR1 is SGHRS and CDR2 is YFSETQ in the germline V gene. This CDR3 is 16 amino acids long. CDR3 bases: TGCTCCAGCAGCCAGGGAGGGACAGGGGGCAAAAACATTCAGTACTTC. Its protein is CSSSQGGTGGKNIQYF.

For the CDR3, the DNA is TGTGCCAGCAGTGAACAGGGGACATCTTACAATGAGCAGTTCTTC. Translated, it gives CASSEQGTSYNEQFF. V is TRBV2 and J is TRBJ2-1, with D perhaps matching TRBD1 (6 bases). V shed 2 bases and J shed 4 bases, with 12 bases lying between them. CDR1 is SNHLY and CDR2 is FYNNEI in the germline V gene. The CDR3 totals 15 residues.

This clonotype showed up many times. This sequence joins TRBV20-1 and TRBJ2-3; 13 bases agree with TRBD2. The CDR3 contains 18 residues. Germline CDR1 is DFQATT and CDR2 is SNEGSKA (reference sequence). With V trimmed by 4 bases and J by 0 bases, 10 bases remained unmatched. The CDR3 here is CSATPLTSGRPSTDTQYF. The DNA for the CDR3 is TGCAGTGCTACTCCCCTGACTAGCGGGAGGCCTAGCACAGATACGCAGTATTTT.

The chain links TRBV2 to TRBJ2-1, with 11 bases fitting TRBD2. The V and J ends lost 3 bases and 6 bases, in that order; junction bases with no gene match: 4. Germline values: CDR1 SNHLY, CDR2 FYNNEI. There are 15 residues in the CDR3. This chain's CDR3 is CASSDSGGAGNEQFF. CDR3 sequence (DNA): TGTGCCAGCAGTGATAGCGGGGGGGCCGGCAATGAGCAGTTCTTC.

The rearrangement uses TRBV2 and TRBJ1-1; TRBD1 agrees at 9 bases. CDR1 SNHLY and CDR2 FYNNEI come from the germline V gene. Trimming at V came to 9 bases and at J to 0 bases, leaving 2 bases not matched to a gene. The CDR3 extends over 13 amino acids. In DNA, the CDR3 is TGTGCCAGGAGGACAGGGGTGAACACTGAAGCTTTCTTT. It specifies CARRTGVNTEAFF.

Comment on this clonotype: A much more abundant neighbour one base away suggests this may be a read error. This chain joins TRBV3-1 and TRBJ1-2; 7 bases line up with TRBD1. The ends lost 4 bases at V and 5 bases at J; junction bases unmatched: 10. This CDR3 contains 15 residues. CDR1 and CDR2 (germline): LGHDT, YNNKEL (reference sequence). CDR3 amino acids: CASSLRDSVGYGYTF. The CDR3 DNA is TGTGCCAGCAGCCTCCGGGACAGTGTGGGTTATGGCTACACCTTC.

The chain has TRBV7-9 and TRBJ2-7; TRBD2 matches at 8 bases. Trimming removed 8 bases from V and 1 base from J; junction bases left unmatched: 19. Germline loops: CDR1 SEHNR, CDR2 FQNEAQ (reference sequence). The CDR3 loop spans 18 amino acids. The DNA for the CDR3 is TGTGCCAGCGAAATCCCGATCGATCGGGGGGGGGGATCCTACGAGCAGTACTTC. Translation gives CASEIPIDRGGGSYEQYF.

Ten or more counts support this clonotype. The V gene is TRBV12-3 or TRBV12-4, the J gene TRBJ1-2; TRBD1 matches 9 bases. CDR3 length equals 14 residues. V lost 3 bases to trimming and J lost 8 bases; unmatched junction nucleotides: 7. CDR3 coding DNA: TGTGCCAGCAGTTTTTTTGGGACAGGGAACGGCTACACCTTC. Amino acid sequence: CASSFFGTGNGYTF.

This clonotype occurred a few times. The V gene is TRBV29-1, the J gene TRBJ2-7, with TRBD2 as a possible D gene (6 bases). Germline assignment: CDR1 SQVTM and CDR2 ANQGSEA. The V gene lost 4 bases and the J gene lost 0 bases, with 7 bases spanning the gap. This CDR3 region has 12 residues. This CDR3 reads CSVVGSSYEQYF. The CDR3 nucleotides are TGCAGCGTTGTCGGGAGCTCCTACGAGCAGTACTTC.

This clonotype appeared many times. This sequence may be a read error, since a much larger clone differs from it by one base. The chain combines TRBV10-3 with TRBJ2-1; 11 bases are shared with TRBD2. J gave up 1 base and V 2 bases, and 4 bases lay outside the gene matches. The CDR3 extends over 17 amino acids. Per germline, CDR1 ENHRY and CDR2 SYGVKD. CDR3 residues: CAISEASGGKSYNEQFF. DNA for the CDR3: TGTGCCATCAGTGAGGCTAGCGGGGGGAAGTCCTACAATGAGCAGTTCTTC.

The chain combines TRBV2 with TRBJ1-1, with D maybe TRBD1 (5 bases). V shed 9 bases and J shed 5 bases, with 16 bases lying between them. The CDR3 has 13 amino acids. From germline, CDR1 is SNHLY and CDR2 FYNNEI. CDR3 DNA: TGTGCCAGTGTCGTGGGGGGTCATACTGAAGCTTTCTTT. Its protein product is CASVVGGHTEAFF.

This clonotype appeared a single time. The chain uses TRBV9 and TRBJ1-2, with TRBD1 as a possible D gene (5 bases). V was cut by 0 bases and J by 10 bases, with 13 bases left in between. This CDR3 is built from 13 residues. Germline CDR1 SGDLS, CDR2 YYNGEE. The CDR3 coding sequence is TGTGCCAGCAGCGTAGGGGGACGCGGAATCTACACCTTC. Amino acids: CASSVGGRGIYTF.